The subject of this entry is one T cell receptor (beta chain). No antigen is known for it. No much larger clone is present one base from it, and per-base qualities are unavailable. The Qiagen DNeasy kit was used to extract genomic DNA both from unsorted PBMCs and from the negatively selected CD4+ and CD8+ fractions. Amplification of TCR beta CDR3 regions was done by immunoSEQ multiplex PCR with primers that anneal to V and J segments. Amplification bias was minimized using a synthetic immune receptor repertoire, and residual bias was removed computationally after sequencing. The authors processed their data as follows. Custom Python scripts were used to quantify repertoire diversity as the Shannon entropy index. The unsorted, CD4+ and CD8+ repertoires were each analyzed separately, with the exception of combined analyses, where CD4+ and CD8+ sequences were merged in silico. A clone counted as expanded when the clone's frequency after treatment rose at least 2-fold relative to C1D1, and clones undetected at baseline were given a pseudocount of 0.5. Clones with 0 or 1 copy at C1D1 were defined as singleton clones, while clones with 2 or more copies were defined as non-singleton clones. By matching protein sequences in sorted samples from the same patient, clones expanded in unsorted samples were annotated as CD4+, CD8+ or unknown. Wilcoxon tests on paired samples were used to test diversity changes from C1D1 to C4D1. This immuneACCESS table, as held by TCRdb, lists in-frame sequences with V and J called but not all clones. Of the missing ones, under half trace to an unresolved V gene in checked studies; the others have no known cause. Clonal size and the V and J genes are those of that table, whereas D and trimming came from the DNA. Counted in this sample were around 45,000 clones; almost 90% of them appeared once. Clones ranked in the top ten supply roughly 9.7% of the sample.

The intended sense of this specimen's time point label: cycle 1 day 1 (C1D1), immediately before nivolumab initiation. Relapse after autologous stem cell transplantation had occurred in all trial patients, and cohorts A, B and C were distinguished by prior brentuximab vedotin exposure. The trial cohort was composed of approximately 60 patients with relapsed/refractory classical Hodgkin lymphoma, for whom complete response, partial response or progressive disease was recorded as best overall response. In the multi-cohort phase II CheckMate 205 trial, trial patients received single-agent nivolumab. Best overall response was determined by an independent review committee according to the 2007 International Working Group response criteria. Trial PBMCs were collected immediately before nivolumab initiation (C1D1) and during therapy at cycle 2 day 1 and cycle 4 day 1. Peripheral blood was collected in 8 mL Vacutainer Cell Preparation Tubes, from which PBMCs were isolated by centrifugation and then cryopreserved.

The data were obtained in a study of PD-1 blockade in classical Hodgkin lymphoma (dated by TCRdb to the early 2020s). Study-wide context: Nivolumab dosing was 3 mg/kg intravenously every 2 weeks, continuing until either disease progression or unacceptable toxicity. The study used TCR beta sequencing and CyTOF to define a peripheral blood immune signature of response to PD-1 blockade in classical Hodgkin lymphoma.

General study outcomes and caveats: Lower diversity was seen in patients whose nivolumab began less than 1 year after ASCT, and these patients were left out of later analyses so that immune reconstitution would not confound the results. Baseline TCR diversity was reported to be lower in newly diagnosed patients than in healthy donors and to be lower still in relapsed/refractory patients. Baseline diversity similar to that of newly diagnosed patients was observed in trial patients achieving complete response, whereas significantly lower diversity was observed in partial responders and progressors. A significant rise by C4D1 was seen in CD4+ but not CD8+ TCR diversity (p=0.0027 vs p=0.16), with the rise being most apparent in complete responders (p=0.02). The study was limited to a single clinical trial cohort, and causes of repertoire differences, possibly disease activity or prior therapy, remained undefined.

Trimming removed 6 bases from V and 5 bases from J; the gene matches leave 2 bases unexplained. The germline V gene (reference sequence) yields MNHEY for CDR1 and SMNVEV for CDR2. The cysteine opens and the phenylalanine closes a CDR3 of 13 amino acids. Only the CDR3 DNA stays, 39 bases, in frame from base 1. The rearrangement joined TRBV27 to TRBJ2-1; the junction holds 9 bases that match TRBD2. The source of this sequence is a human donor with classical Hodgkin lymphoma. Sequencing used peripheral blood mononuclear cells (PBMCs), obtained at baseline. Read as DNA, the sequence is TGTGCCAGCAGACTAGCGGGTGACAATGAGCAGTTCTTC. This sequence encodes CASRLAGDNEQFF.